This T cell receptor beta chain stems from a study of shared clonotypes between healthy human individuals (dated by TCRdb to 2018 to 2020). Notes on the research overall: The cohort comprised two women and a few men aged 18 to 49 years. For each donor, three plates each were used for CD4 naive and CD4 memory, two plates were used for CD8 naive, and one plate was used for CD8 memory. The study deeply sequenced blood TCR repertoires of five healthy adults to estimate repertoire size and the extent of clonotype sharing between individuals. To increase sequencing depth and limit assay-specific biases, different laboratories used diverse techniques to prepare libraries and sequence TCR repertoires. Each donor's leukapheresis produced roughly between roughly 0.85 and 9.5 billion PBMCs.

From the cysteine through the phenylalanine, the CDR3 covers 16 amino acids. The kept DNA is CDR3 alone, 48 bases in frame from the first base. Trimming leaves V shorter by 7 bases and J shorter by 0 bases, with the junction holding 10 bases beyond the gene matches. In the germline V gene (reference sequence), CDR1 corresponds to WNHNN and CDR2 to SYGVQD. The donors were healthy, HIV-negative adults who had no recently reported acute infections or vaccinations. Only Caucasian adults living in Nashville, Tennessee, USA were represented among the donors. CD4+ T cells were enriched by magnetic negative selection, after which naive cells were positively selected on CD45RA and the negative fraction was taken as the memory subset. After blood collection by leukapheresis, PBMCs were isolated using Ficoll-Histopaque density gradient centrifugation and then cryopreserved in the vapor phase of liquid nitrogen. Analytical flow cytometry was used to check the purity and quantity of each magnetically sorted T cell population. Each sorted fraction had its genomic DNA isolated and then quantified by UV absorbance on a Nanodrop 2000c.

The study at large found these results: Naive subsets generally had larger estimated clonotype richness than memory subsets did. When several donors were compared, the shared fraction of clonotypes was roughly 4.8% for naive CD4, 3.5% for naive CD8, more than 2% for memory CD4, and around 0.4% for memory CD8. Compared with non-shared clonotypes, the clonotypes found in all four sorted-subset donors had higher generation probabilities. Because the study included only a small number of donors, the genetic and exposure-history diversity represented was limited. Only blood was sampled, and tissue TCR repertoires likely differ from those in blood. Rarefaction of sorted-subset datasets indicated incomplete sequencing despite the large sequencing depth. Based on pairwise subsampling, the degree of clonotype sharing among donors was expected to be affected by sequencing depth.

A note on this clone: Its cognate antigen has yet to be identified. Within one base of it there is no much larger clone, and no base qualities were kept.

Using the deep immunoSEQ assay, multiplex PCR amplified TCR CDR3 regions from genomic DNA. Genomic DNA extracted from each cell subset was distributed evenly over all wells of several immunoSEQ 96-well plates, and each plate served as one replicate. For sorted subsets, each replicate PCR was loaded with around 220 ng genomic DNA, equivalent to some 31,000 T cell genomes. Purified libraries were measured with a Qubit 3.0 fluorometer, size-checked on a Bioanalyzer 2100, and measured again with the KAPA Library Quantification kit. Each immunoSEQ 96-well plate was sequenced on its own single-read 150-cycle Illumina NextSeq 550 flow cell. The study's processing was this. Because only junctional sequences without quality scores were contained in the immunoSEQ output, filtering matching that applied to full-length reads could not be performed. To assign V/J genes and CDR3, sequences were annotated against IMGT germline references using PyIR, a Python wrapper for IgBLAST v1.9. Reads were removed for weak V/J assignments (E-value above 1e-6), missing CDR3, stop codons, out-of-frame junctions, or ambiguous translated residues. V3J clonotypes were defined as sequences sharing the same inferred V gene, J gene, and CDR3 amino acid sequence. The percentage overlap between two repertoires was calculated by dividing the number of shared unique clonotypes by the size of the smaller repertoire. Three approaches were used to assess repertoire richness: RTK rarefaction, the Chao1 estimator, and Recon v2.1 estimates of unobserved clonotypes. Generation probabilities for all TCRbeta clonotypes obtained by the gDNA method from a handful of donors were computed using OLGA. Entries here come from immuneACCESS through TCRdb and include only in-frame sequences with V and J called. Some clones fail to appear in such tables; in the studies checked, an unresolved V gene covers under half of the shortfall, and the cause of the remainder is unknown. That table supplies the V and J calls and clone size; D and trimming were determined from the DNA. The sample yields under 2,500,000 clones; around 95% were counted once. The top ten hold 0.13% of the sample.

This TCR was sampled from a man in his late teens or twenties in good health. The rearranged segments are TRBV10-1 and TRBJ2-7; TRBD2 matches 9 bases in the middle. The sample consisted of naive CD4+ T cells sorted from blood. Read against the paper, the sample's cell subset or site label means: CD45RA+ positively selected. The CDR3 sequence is CASTRLGLAHSYEQYF. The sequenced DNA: TGCGCCAGCACCCGCCTGGGACTAGCCCACTCCTACGAGCAGTACTTC.